The TCR beta chain under discussion was sequenced for a study of cytomegalovirus exposure and HLA in healthy donors. A multiplex PCR was run with 60 Vbeta primers and 13 Jbeta primers. Assay used: immunoSEQ multiplex PCR; TCRdb lists only in-frame clones, some missing. This table has about 90,000 clones, about 88% appearing once. Regarding this clone: Antigen specificity is unknown.

Study observations and caveats: Earlier analysis found most TCR beta V segments productive about 87% or about 30% of the time. Cytomegalovirus association was assigned to approximately 160 TCR beta chains.

This CDR3 contains 14 residues. After removal of 1 base from V and 5 bases from J, the junction contained 4 bases not matched to a gene. CDR1 is SGHAT and CDR2 is FQNNGV in the germline V gene. The receptor's source is a young man in good health and CMV-seronegative. The rearrangement links TRBV11-2 to TRBJ2-5, with TRBD1 identical over 7 bases. Sequences were obtained from PBMCs. The CDR3 sequence is CASSLVGGPETQYF. Written as DNA, the CDR3 is TGTGCCAGCAGCTTAGTAGGGGGCCCGGAGACCCAGTACTTC.